These 11 T cell receptor beta chains were all obtained from the same sample, sequenced in a study of blood T cells in healthy people across ages. Alongside a J-beta primer mix, a sample-barcoded 5' primer served in a second PCR lasting roughly 7 to 12 cycles. MiXCR, run by TCRdb on the 5' RACE reads, gives a single entry per CDR3 protein. This table has about 1.8 million distinct CDR3 sequences, roughly 49% appearing once. The sequenced sample consisted of blood. Receptors originate from a woman aged 40 to 49 in good health.

This chain links TRBV12-3 or TRBV12-4 with TRBJ2-2; the match to TRBD1 covers 8 bases. This CDR3 is 14 amino acids long. Trimming removed 7 bases from V and 6 bases from J; junction bases left unmatched: 7. CDR3 sequence reads: CASIGQGKSGELFF. CDR3 sequence (DNA): TGTGCCAGCATAGGACAGGGTAAATCCGGGGAGCTGTTTTTT.

There are many counts of this clonotype. The CDR3 is CSARALGGTAQEQFF. In DNA, the CDR3 is TGCAGTGCTAGAGCTCTAGGGGGGACAGCTCAGGAGCAGTTCTTC. The chain carries TRBV20-1 and TRBJ2-1; TRBD1 is a possible D gene (7 bases). V was cut by 1 base and J by 10 bases, with 20 bases left in between. Germline values: CDR1 DFQATT, CDR2 SNEGSKA (reference sequence). The CDR3 totals 15 residues.

The chain couples TRBV4-3 to TRBJ2-5; 9 positions match TRBD1. V lost 0 bases and J lost 11; bases outside the gene matches: 16. Germline CDR1 LGHNA, CDR2 YSLEER. The CDR3 has 17 amino acids. This CDR3 reads CASSQDKGRTGVGQQYF. The CDR3 nucleotides are TGCGCCAGCAGCCAAGATAAGGGGCGGACAGGGGTAGGGCAGCAGTACTTC.

This chain links TRBV6-5 with TRBJ1-2; D call uncertain. Between the trimmed V and J ends, which lost 2 bases and 8 bases, there was a span of 15 bases. CDR1 and CDR2 (germline): MNHEY, SVGAGI. The CDR3 covers 14 residues. The CDR3 sequence is CASSYRDDPDGYTF. The CDR3 DNA follows: TGTGCCAGCAGTTACCGAGATGACCCCGACGGCTACACCTTC.

The table lists this clonotype with a few counts. The rearrangement links TRBV29-1 to TRBJ2-3, with TRBD2 matching 8 bases. The CDR3 has 13 amino acids. The V segment lost 6 bases and the J segment 0 bases; nucleotides outside the gene matches: 2. Germline CDR1 is SQVTM and CDR2 is ANQGSEA. CDR3 region: CSVAGVSTDTQYF. The CDR3 bases are TGCAGCGTAGCGGGGGTAAGCACAGATACGCAGTATTTT.

The chain uses TRBV7-2 and TRBJ2-7; the match to TRBD2 covers 7 bases. CDR1 and CDR2 (germline): SGHTA, FQGNSA. Trimming removed 2 bases from V and 5 bases from J; junction bases left unmatched: 15. CDR3 length: 17 amino acids. As DNA, the CDR3 is TGTGCCAGCAGCTTACGGGACTATAGCTCCTCCACGAACGAGCAGTACTTC. As protein: CASSLRDYSSSTNEQYF.

The CDR3 reads CASSLGPPEDHEQFF. As DNA, the CDR3 is TGCGCCAGCAGCTTAGGCCCCCCAGAGGACCATGAGCAGTTCTTC. The chain carries TRBV5-1 and TRBJ2-1; D call uncertain. The V gene's germline CDR1 is SGHRS and CDR2 YFSETQ. The CDR3 is 15 amino acids. The V gene lost 2 bases and the J gene lost 8 bases, with 17 bases spanning the gap.

The V call is TRBV20-1, the J call TRBJ2-4, with TRBD1 identical over 7 bases. CDR1 and CDR2 (germline): DFQATT, SNEGSKA (reference sequence). This CDR3 has 13 amino acids. The V gene end was trimmed by 6 bases and the J gene end by 4 bases; junction bases not matched to a gene: 6. The CDR3 here is CSARQTGKNIQYF. The CDR3 nucleotides are TGCAGTGCCCGACAGACAGGGAAAAACATTCAGTACTTC.

This clonotype has more than one count but fewer than ten. The V call is TRBV28, the J call TRBJ2-1, with TRBD2 as a possible D gene (6 bases). The germline V gene encodes CDR1 MDHEN and CDR2 SYDVKM. The CDR3 totals 15 residues. With 6 bases removed from V and 5 bases from J, the gap between germline ends came to 17 bases. Here the CDR3 reads CASRSSGTFHNEQFF. The DNA for the CDR3 is TGTGCCAGCAGGTCCTCCGGGACTTTCCACAATGAGCAGTTCTTC.

The CDR3 nucleotides are TGTGCCAGCAGTCCCGAGACAGTGACCTATGGCTACACCTTC. Protein: CASSPETVTYGYTF. V is TRBV12-3 or TRBV12-4 and J is TRBJ1-2; a weak D match, TRBD1 (5 bases). V lost 5 bases and J 4 bases, leaving 14 bases between the germline ends. The CDR3 loop spans 14 amino acids.

The table lists this clonotype with a few counts. V usage is TRBV6-5 and J usage is TRBJ1-2; D may be TRBD1 (5 bases). The CDR3 totals 13 residues. CDR1 is MNHEY, CDR2 SVGAGI, per germline. Trimming removed 7 bases from V and 1 base from J, with 10 bases in between. In DNA form, the CDR3 reads TGTGCCAGCATGGGACGGATTAACTATGGCTACACCTTC. Protein product: CASMGRINYGYTF.